This T cell receptor (beta chain) stems from a study of a mutant IDH1 vaccine in newly diagnosed glioma. Time point denoted: week 23, last vaccination. Each dose delivered 300 ug of mutant IDH1 20-mer peptide subcutaneously with imiquimod. As regards this clone: The antigen is undetermined.

Repertoires were generated with immunoSEQ multiplex PCR, while TCRdb's copy carries only in-frame clones and drops some. The sample lists about 54,000 clones, 85% to 90% seen once, with around 1.5% in the top ten. This clonotype was obtained from a man in his forties or fifties with glioma. The sequencing here drew on PBMCs, taken from a glioma patient whose treatment included an IDH1 peptide vaccine.

The CDR3 nucleotides are TGTGCCAGCAGGCTAGCGGGCGATACGCAGTATTTT. Encoded protein: CASRLAGDTQYF. This sequence joins TRBV2 and TRBJ2-3, with 8 bases lining up with TRBD2. V was clipped by 6 bases and J by 6 bases; unmatched bases: 2. Germline V gene sequence: CDR1 SNHLY, CDR2 FYNNEI. This CDR3 spans 12 amino acids.